This TCR beta chain was identified during a study of regulatory T cells in long-lasting Graves disease. Study-level information: More than 5 years of antithyroid drugs with positive TSH receptor antibodies defined persistent Graves' disease. Study outcomes and limitations: Gene preferences differed: TRBV28, TRBJ1-2, TRBJ2-5 in persistent cases.

Documented time point: persistent/refractory GD, antithyroid drugs over 5 years with positive TRAb. Making the TCR library involved RNA that had been extracted from PBMCs. With iRepertoire HTBI primers and Arm-PCR of CDR3 regions, TCR beta libraries were built. From the multiplex PCR reads, TCRdb called clonotypes with MiXCR, one entry per CDR3 protein. The data show about 290,000 distinct CDR3 sequences, around 20% seen once. V lost 4 bases and J 0 bases, leaving 12 bases between the germline ends. Germline V gene data show CDR1 as MGHDK and CDR2 as SYGVNS. This CDR3 spans 15 amino acids. Regarding this clonotype: Its antigen is undetermined.

The V and J genes are TRBV25-1 and TRBJ2-5; possibly TRBD1 or TRBD2 for D (5 bases each). Sample: peripheral blood mononuclear cells (PBMCs), taken when the disease was refractory, from a patient treated with antithyroid drugs. The origin of this receptor is a female donor with Graves disease. The CDR3 DNA reads TGTGCCAGCAGTGTCCGGGACCCGTACCAAGAGACCCAGTACTTC. Translated: CASSVRDPYQETQYF.